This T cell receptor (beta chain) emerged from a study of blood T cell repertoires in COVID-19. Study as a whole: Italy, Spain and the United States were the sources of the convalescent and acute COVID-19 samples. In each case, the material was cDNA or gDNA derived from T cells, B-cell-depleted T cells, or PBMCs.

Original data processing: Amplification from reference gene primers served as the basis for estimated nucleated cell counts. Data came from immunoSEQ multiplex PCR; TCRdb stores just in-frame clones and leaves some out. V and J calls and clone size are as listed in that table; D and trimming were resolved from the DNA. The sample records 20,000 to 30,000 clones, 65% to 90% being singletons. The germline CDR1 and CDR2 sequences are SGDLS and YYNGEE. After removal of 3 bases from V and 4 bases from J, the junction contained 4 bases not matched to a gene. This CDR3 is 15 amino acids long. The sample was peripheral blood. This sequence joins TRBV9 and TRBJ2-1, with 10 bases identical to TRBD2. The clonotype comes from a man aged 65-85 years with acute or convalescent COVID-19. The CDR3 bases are TGTGCCAGCAGCGCGGGACTAGCGAATTACAATGAGCAGTTCTTC. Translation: CASSAGLANYNEQFF.